This T cell receptor (beta chain) was obtained from a study of blood T cell repertoires in COVID-19. Turning to the study itself: Sites across the United States, Italy and Spain contributed samples from acute and convalescent COVID-19. The cDNA or gDNA used as material had been derived from T cells, B-cell-depleted T cells, or PBMCs.

The data were produced by immunoSEQ multiplex PCR, yet TCRdb's version contains in-frame clones alone and is incomplete. This sample has about 260,000 clones, with around 89% found just once. The germline V gene encodes CDR1 SGHAT and CDR2 FQNNGV. Trimming removed 1 base at V and 2 bases at J, with 11 bases between. The CDR3 is made up of 15 amino acids. This rearrangement joins TRBV11-2 to TRBJ1-2; D may be TRBD1 (5 bases). This sequence originates from a man aged 60 to 69 who had recovered from COVID-19. The sample comprised peripheral blood. CDR3 region: CASSLGGTKNYGYTF. For the CDR3, the DNA is TGTGCCAGCAGCTTAGGAGGGACTAAGAACTATGGCTACACCTTC.